A selection of T cell receptor beta chains follows, all from one sample in a study of cytomegalovirus exposure and HLA in healthy donors. Generated by immunoSEQ multiplex PCR, the TCRdb table keeps only in-frame clones and is missing some. This table holds 280,000 or so clones, approximately 90% found once. Material: PBMCs. These receptors were obtained from a woman aged 18-35 years in good health and CMV-seronegative. Each CDR3 is given with its conserved first and last residue. D genes are given only for firm matches. Some rows have no size entry. The others give once, few or many, or a class for an expanded clone.

cdr3_aa cdr3_nt j_call v_call clone_size cdr3_length d_call
CATSTSTGSEQYF TGTGCCACCAGCACCTCGACAGGGTCCGAGCAGTACTTC TRBJ2-7 TRBV15 . 13 TRBD1
CASSQDTSQGAYEQYF TGTGCCAGCAGCCAAGATACTTCCCAGGGGGCCTACGAGCAGTACTTC TRBJ2-7 TRBV14 . 16 TRBD1
CASSSTSGGSDTQYF TGTGCCAGCAGTTCGACTAGCGGGGGGTCGGATACGCAGTATTTT TRBJ2-3 TRBV6-4 . 15 TRBD2
CASSGEDTEAFF TGCGCCAGCAGCGGAGAGGACACTGAAGCTTTCTTT TRBJ1-1 TRBV5-1 . 12 .
CASRPSTGRGYTF TGTGCCAGCAGGCCAAGTACAGGACGTGGCTACACCTTC TRBJ1-2 TRBV6-5 . 13 .
CASSPQSGAGGNSSYNEQFF TGTGCCAGCAGCCCGCAAAGTGGGGCGGGGGGGAATAGCTCCTACAATGAGCAGTTCTTC TRBJ2-1 TRBV21-1 once 20 .
CASRVRDRNPYEQYF TGTGCCAGCAGGGTCCGGGACAGAAATCCCTACGAGCAGTACTTC TRBJ2-7 TRBV28 . 15 TRBD1
CASSSWSGDEQYF TGTGCCAGCAGCTCGTGGTCGGGGGACGAGCAGTACTTC TRBJ2-7 TRBV5-5 . 13 .
CASSTTGVYGYTF TGTGCCAGTAGCACTACAGGGGTCTATGGCTACACCTTC TRBJ1-2 TRBV19 . 13 TRBD1
CASSLTGQITDTQYF TGTGCCAGCAGCTTAACGGGACAGATAACAGATACGCAGTATTTT TRBJ2-3 TRBV7-3 . 15 TRBD1
CASRYSVLTDTLSGNTIYF TGTGCCAGCAGATATTCGGTATTGACGGACACCCTCTCTGGAAACACCATATATTTT TRBJ1-3 TRBV2 . 19 .
CASSESTSGRGGTQYF TGCGCCAGCAGTGAGTCGACATCGGGAAGGGGGGGGACCCAGTACTTC TRBJ2-5 TRBV10-1 . 16 .
CAISEGRRARTGELFF TGTGCCATCAGTGAGGGGAGACGGGCGAGGACCGGGGAGCTGTTTTTT TRBJ2-2 TRBV10-3 . 16 .
CATSRDRKDTGELFF TGTGCCACCAGCAGGGACAGGAAGGACACCGGGGAGCTGTTTTTT TRBJ2-2 TRBV15 . 15 TRBD1
CASSYDIAGRWETQYF TGTGCCAGCAGTTACGATATAGCGGGGAGGTGGGAGACCCAGTACTTC TRBJ2-5 TRBV6-5 . 16 TRBD2
CASSPSGLNIQYF TGTGCCAGCAGCCCGTCAGGGTTAAACATTCAGTACTTC TRBJ2-4 TRBV11-3 . 13 .
CASSGGTEAFF TGTGCCAGCAGCGGAGGGACTGAAGCTTTCTTT TRBJ1-1 TRBV5-6 . 11 .
CASSISPGPYSSGNTIYF TGTGCCAGCAGCATCTCACCAGGCCCGTATTCCTCTGGAAACACCATATATTTT TRBJ1-3 TRBV7-6 . 18 .
CASSLSSGTGADTQYF TGTGCCAGCAGTCTAAGTTCCGGGACAGGGGCAGATACGCAGTATTTT TRBJ2-3 TRBV4-2 . 16 TRBD1
CASSYLAGGSYEQYF TGCGCCAGCAGTTATCTAGCGGGGGGGTCCTACGAGCAGTACTTC TRBJ2-7 TRBV5-1 . 15 TRBD2
CARSQLQGGNQPQHF TGTGCCAGAAGCCAGCTACAGGGGGGCAATCAGCCCCAGCATTTT TRBJ1-5 TRBV5-3 . 15 TRBD1
CASSFSTETTEKLFF TGTGCCAGCAGCTTCTCGACAGAGACGACTGAAAAACTGTTTTTT TRBJ1-4 TRBV5-4 few 15 .
CASSPGLDRYEQYF TGTGCCAGCAGCCCAGGACTGGATCGCTACGAGCAGTACTTC TRBJ2-7 TRBV13 . 14 .
CASSSRQGESPLHF TGTGCCAGTAGTTCCCGACAGGGGGAATCACCCCTCCACTTT TRBJ1-6 TRBV19 . 14 TRBD1
CASSLEGNTIYF TGCGCCAGCAGCTTGGAGGGGAACACCATATATTTT TRBJ1-3 TRBV5-1 . 12 .
CAWSDRNTGELFF TGTGCCTGGAGTGACAGGAACACCGGGGAGCTGTTTTTT TRBJ2-2 TRBV30 . 13 .
CASSLDRRDTLNTEAFF TGCGCCAGCAGCTTGGATCGTCGGGATACCCTGAACACTGAAGCTTTCTTT TRBJ1-1 TRBV5-1 few 17 .
CASSQEGAINTEAFF TGCGCCAGCAGCCAAGAGGGAGCTATAAACACTGAAGCTTTCTTT TRBJ1-1 TRBV4-1 once 15 .
CASSLDGGYNQPQHF TGTGCCAGCAGCTTAGACGGGGGTTATAATCAGCCCCAGCATTTT TRBJ1-5 TRBV7-6 . 15 .
CASTGTGTGTYEQYF TGTGCCAGCACCGGAACCGGGACAGGGACCTACGAGCAGTACTTC TRBJ2-7 TRBV7-3 . 15 TRBD1
CASSSLAGGPPDTQYF TGTGCCAGCAGCAGTCTAGCGGGGGGGCCTCCAGATACGCAGTATTTT TRBJ2-3 TRBV6-4 . 16 TRBD2
CASSQGGGAYEQYF TGTGCCAGCAGCCAAGGCGGGGGGGCCTACGAGCAGTACTTC TRBJ2-7 TRBV14 . 14 TRBD2
CSVTTGASGNQPQHF TGCAGCGTTACTACAGGGGCCAGCGGCAATCAGCCCCAGCATTTT TRBJ1-5 TRBV29-1 . 15 TRBD1
CASSLGAGQAFF TGTGCCAGCAGCCTTGGGGCAGGACAAGCTTTCTTT TRBJ1-1 TRBV5-6 . 12 .
CASSPRRGLQYNEQFF TGTGCCAGCAGTCCCCGGCGGGGACTACAATACAATGAGCAGTTCTTC TRBJ2-1 TRBV27 . 16 TRBD2
CASSQAERSSYNEQFF TGCGCCAGCAGCCAAGCAGAGCGGAGCTCCTACAATGAGCAGTTCTTC TRBJ2-1 TRBV4-1 . 16 .
CASSKEPGLPYNEQFF TGTGCCAGCAGCAAGGAACCGGGACTGCCCTACAATGAGCAGTTCTTC TRBJ2-1 TRBV12-1 once 16 .
CASSFTSGVYNEQFF TGTGCCAGCAGTTTTACTAGCGGGGTATACAATGAGCAGTTCTTC TRBJ2-1 TRBV25-1 . 15 TRBD2
CASKKDADRASSYEQYF TGCGCCAGCAAAAAAGATGCGGACAGGGCGAGCTCCTACGAGCAGTACTTC TRBJ2-7 TRBV5-1 . 17 TRBD1
CSFLGGDETQYF TGCAGCTTCCTCGGCGGGGACGAGACCCAGTACTTC TRBJ2-5 TRBV29-1 . 12 .
CASSLASGGFTDTQYF TGCGCCAGCAGCCTTGCTAGCGGGGGGTTCACAGATACGCAGTATTTT TRBJ2-3 TRBV5-1 . 16 TRBD2
CASSAGGFSYEQYF TGTGCCAGCAGCGCCGGGGGATTCTCCTACGAGCAGTACTTC TRBJ2-7 TRBV9 . 14 .
CASGSGFYSNQPQHF TGTGCTAGTGGTTCGGGATTCTATAGCAATCAGCCCCAGCATTTT TRBJ1-5 TRBV12-5 . 15 .
CATSSSWRQATEAFF TGTGCCACCAGCAGCTCCTGGCGTCAGGCGACTGAAGCTTTCTTT TRBJ1-1 TRBV15 once 15 .
CASQKGGYGYTF TGTGCCAGCCAAAAAGGGGGCTATGGCTACACCTTC TRBJ1-2 TRBV6-6 . 12 .
CASSLVGSGAREQYF TGTGCCAGCAGCTTGGTGGGTAGCGGGGCGCGGGAGCAGTACTTC TRBJ2-7 TRBV5-4 . 15 TRBD2
CASNTGLAGGSGNIQYF TGTGCCAGCAATACCGGACTAGCGGGGGGGAGCGGAAACATTCAGTACTTC TRBJ2-4 TRBV2 once 17 TRBD2